This T cell receptor (beta chain) comes out of a study of cytomegalovirus exposure and HLA in healthy donors. Regarding the study as a whole: The study put some 160 TCR beta chains on its list as cytomegalovirus-associated. Later, an analysis showed that TCR beta chains associated with HLA were more clonally expanded than others that were equally common.

Samples came from healthy bone marrow donors. Primers: 60 Vbeta forward and 13 Jbeta reverse. Using immunoSEQ multiplex PCR, the repertoire was profiled, and TCRdb retains in-frame clones only, with some absent. Found here are roughly 100,000 clones, 60% to 85% of them singletons; the top ten hold roughly 1.2%. As regards this clone: What it binds is unknown.

Trimming removed 6 bases from V and 5 bases from J; junction bases left unmatched: 8. Germline-derived CDR1 and CDR2 are MNHEY and SMNVEV (reference sequence). The CDR3 covers 14 residues. The sequenced sample consisted of PBMCs. The chain couples TRBV27 to TRBJ1-2; 8 bases map to TRBD1. The receptor's source is a man aged 40-55 years in good health and CMV-seronegative. The CDR3: CASSPDRGGYGYTF. Written as DNA, the CDR3 is TGTGCCAGCAGCCCTGACAGGGGAGGGTATGGCTACACCTTC.